The TCR beta chain under discussion was sequenced for a study of blood T cell repertoires in COVID-19. Study overall: The samples span acute and convalescent COVID-19 from the United States, Italy and Spain. T cells, B-cell-depleted T cells, or PBMCs supplied cDNA or gDNA.

The sample holds a few counts of this clone. The same CDR3 also results from other DNA sequences found in this sample. The CDR3 consists of 14 residues. V was pared by 5 bases and J by 4 bases, with 4 bases of the junction left unmatched. Germline V gene data show CDR1 as SGHAT and CDR2 as FQNNGV. Under the authors' procedure: It was from reference gene primer amplification that nucleated cell counts were estimated. Data came from immunoSEQ multiplex PCR; TCRdb stores just in-frame clones and leaves some out. The V and J calls and clone size are taken from that table; D and trimming were inferred from the DNA. In the table there are approximately 150,000 clones, roughly 82% of which are singletons.

This TCR came from a woman in her 70s with acute or convalescent COVID-19. The V gene is TRBV11-2, the J gene TRBJ2-1, with 8 bases identical to TRBD2. The sample was peripheral blood. The CDR3 loop is CASSLTSGYNEQFF. The CDR3 DNA reads as TGTGCCAGCAGCCTTACTAGCGGTTACAATGAGCAGTTCTTC.